Listed here is a single T cell receptor (beta chain). Its antigen is still unknown. Base qualities were left out, and no much larger clone turns up one base away. Via the germline V gene, CDR1 is SGHTA and CDR2 FQGNSA. Including cysteine and phenylalanine, the CDR3 has 14 amino acids. CDR3 DNA only is kept here, 42 bases in frame from base 1. Library preparation used the immunoSEQ multiplex PCR assay. The multiplex PCR relied on a mix of 60 forward primers for TCR Vbeta segments and 13 reverse primers for TCR Jbeta segments. A multiplex PCR assay on genomic DNA amplified the CDR3 region of rearranged TCR beta genes. Amplified TCR beta libraries were sequenced as 87-base-pair reads on the Illumina HiSeq System. On the study's bioinformatics: In a later analysis, tens of millions of unique TCR beta chains were counted across the approximately 670 repertoires, and roughly 11 million of these chains were shared by at least two donors. Raw reads were error-corrected and collapsed into unique sequences by a nearest-neighbor algorithm in which closely related sequences were merged to remove PCR and sequencing errors. To assign V, D and J gene segments, CDR3 sequences were aligned to IMGT reference sequences. Each retained sequence needed at least a six-nucleotide match to both a V gene segment and a J gene segment. A rearrangement was called productive if the CDR3 had no stop codons and remained in frame with V and J, and every other rearrangement was called non-productive. CDR3 was defined by IMGT convention, running from the second conserved V-encoded cysteine to the conserved J-encoded phenylalanine. In an earlier analysis of around 540 of the donors, sequences lacking an unambiguous match to a single V gene segment were excluded. An earlier analysis of roughly 590 of the donors called V segments functional above 56.7% productive rearrangements and segregating when the between-donor standard deviation exceeded 5%. A statistical classification framework was built to diagnose cytomegalovirus status from the catalog of TCR beta chain sequences. A later analysis assigned V and J genes by comparing TCR nucleotide sequences with IMGT/GENE-DB human TR gene sequences. Using the TCRdist pipeline, a later analysis assigned CDR3 sequences along with most-parsimonious VDJ recombination scenarios. A later analysis defined each TCR beta chain by its CDR3 amino acid sequence plus V-gene family, and excluded reads lacking a unique V-gene family. As a way to deal with suspected cross-contamination and a sequencing artifact, a later analysis dropped 450 to 600 nucleotide sequences that were highly shared and had low generation probability. For each public chain, a later analysis derived a clonal expansion index from normalized ranks of inferred template counts within each repertoire. In a later analysis, generation probabilities were computed with a VDJ recombination model fitted to out-of-frame rearrangements, and the resulting probabilities were checked against IGoR. Hypergeometric tests were used in a later analysis to score TCR-TCR, TCR-HLA and TCR-CMV co-occurrence, with a repertoire-size bias correction applied to the TCR pairs. False discovery rates were estimated in a later analysis by permuting HLA or CMV assignments 20 times. In a later analysis, co-occurring TCRs were grouped using DBSCAN, with TCRdist sequence similarity added in when clustering inside HLA-allele-positive subsets. For co-occurrence clustering, repertoires with fewer than 30,000 or more than 120,000 public chains were excluded, along with a handful of repertoires with anomalous nucleotide sharing. Entries here come from immuneACCESS through TCRdb and include only in-frame sequences with V and J called. Some clones fail to appear in such tables; in the studies checked, an unresolved V gene covers under half of the shortfall, and the cause of the remainder is unknown. That table gives V, J and clone size, and the DNA gave D and trimming. Present in this sample are 90,000 to 120,000 clones, about three quarters of which were seen just once. The top ten constitute roughly 6.2% of the sample.

This entry comes from a study of cytomegalovirus exposure and HLA in healthy donors (dated by TCRdb to about 2017). About the investigation overall: An earlier analysis of under 600 of the donors reported 250 to 350 Gb of sequence data and around 120 million unique TCR beta sequences from 150 million to 200 million T cells. In addition to the first cohort of around 670 subjects, a separate validation cohort of around 110 different subjects was used. Because of strong linkage in the cohort, a handful of DR-DQ haplotypes were treated as single units for association and clustering. Every discovery cohort repertoire had been produced on one sequencing platform. Of the 300 to 500 genotyped donors, 65% to 90% were placed in the genetic ancestry cluster associated with self-reported Caucasian donors. Genome-wide SNP genotypes for about 60% of the 666 donors were used in a later genetic analysis, which treated that subset as a discovery cohort. To study patterns of TCR occurrence, a later analysis re-analyzed previously published TCR beta repertoires from under 750 donors and added high-resolution HLA genotyping. Across some 400 genotyped donors of the cohort, an average of about 240,000 unique TCR beta nucleotide sequences per donor were sequenced, and 15% to 20% of those sequences were non-productive. Both class I and class II loci were covered by HLA typing, at four-digit resolution. Typing coverage differed by locus: A, B, C, DRB1 and DQB1 were typed in roughly 629-630 donors, DQA1 in 500 to 550, DPA1 in approximately 600, and DPB1 in around 490. The study combined high-throughput TCR immunosequencing, statistical association of individual TCRs with disease status, and machine learning to predict cytomegalovirus infection status. Using immunosequencing, the study profiled T cell repertoires from some 670 subjects and related those repertoires to cytomegalovirus serostatus. Donor age, sex, ethnicity and CMV serostatus were collected together with the repertoire data. In an earlier analysis of about 590 of the donors, high-throughput TCR beta sequencing was used to judge whether each TCR beta V gene segment behaved as functional or pseudogenic. An early release that covered several hundred HLA-typed donors contained approximately 300 gigabases of sequencing data and 65 million to 100 million unique TCR sequences. In the later analysis, no new phenotypic data were used to find candidate immune exposures; instead, reliance was placed on TCR beta sequences and their occurrence across donors. The study aimed to test whether signatures of past pathogen exposure could be identified by cataloging public T cell receptors. The study at large found these results: In a later analysis, HLA-associated TCR beta chains were found to be more clonally expanded and to have lower generation probabilities than equally common non-associated chains. According to the authors, the approach could potentially be generalized to other disease states and immunological phenotypes. Because HLA typing was unavailable for some donors at each locus, only the typed subset was used in association tests. Linkage disequilibrium might explain the correlated functional status among segregating V segments, but an unknown experimental factor could not be excluded. In a later analysis, several top co-occurrence clusters were reported to appear linked to parvovirus B19, influenza, CMV and Epstein-Barr virus. Sequencing depth was assumed to be roughly uniform across donors in the presence/absence analyses, though that assumption may not hold. Immune exposure information for the cohort was limited to CMV serostatus. Some IMGT-functional V segments, including TRBV6-2 and TRBV6-3, could not be told apart with the 87-base-pair reads, so those segments were excluded. The cohort was sequenced for TCR beta chains only, and without alpha or paired-chain data the features that could be detected were limited. According to a later genetic analysis, donors in an Asian-associated ancestry cluster had fewer N-insertions in productive TCRs than the approximately 700-donor mean. Most TCR sequences were seen in very few donors, while some public TCRs were found in many individuals. When HLA alleles, especially DR and DQ, strongly co-occurred, attributing TCR associations to individual alleles was difficult. According to a later analysis, TCR association rates differed among HLA loci, with DRB1 alleles showing the most associated TCRs and HLA-C alleles showing the fewest. In an earlier analysis of approximately 600 of the donors, most TCR beta V segments were observed in productive rearrangements about 90% or about 30% of the time, broadly matching IMGT annotations. Because counts were too low, seventeen rarely observed V segments, including chromosome 9 orphons, were left out of the earlier analysis of a few hundred of the donors. A further reported finding was that TCR beta sequences accurately predicted the HLA-A and HLA-B alleles for most subjects in the first cohort. Most CMV-associated TCR beta chains appeared to be HLA-restricted in a later analysis, and the HLA associations seemed to be driven largely by CMV exposure. In both the original and validation cohorts, the classifier was reported to diagnose cytomegalovirus status with high specificity and sensitivity. An association between a missense DCLRE1C variant and V-gene and J-gene trimming of TCR beta chains was found in a later genetic analysis and replicated in an independent cohort. The study listed 164 TCR beta chains as associated with cytomegalovirus. In vitro tests confirmed that a few of the cytomegalovirus-associated TCR beta chains recognize cytomegalovirus antigens. A later analysis associated about 16,000 TCR beta sequences with specific HLA alleles at a false discovery rate of 0.05. A group of highly shared sequence variants was considered likely to be a technical artifact of the sequencing pipeline.

The cohort was made up of several hundred healthy bone marrow donors. All cohort members were sampled while nominally healthy, although unrecorded immune exposures were likely present. The donor tested CMV seropositive, placing the donor among the roughly 300 seropositive members of the cohort. A peripheral blood sample was collected from each donor, and TCR beta sequencing was performed on peripheral blood mononuclear cells. The Qiagen DNeasy Blood Extraction Kit was used to extract genomic DNA from the blood cell samples. Sequencing input: PBMCs. The TCR comes from a man in his sixties in good health and CMV-seropositive. Recombination connected TRBV7-2 to TRBJ2-5; tentative D gene TRBD1, with 5 bases matching. The DNA end lines up better with TRBJ2-7; the J call may be wrong. The CDR3 region reads CASSLGGPTGEQYF. The bases read TGTGCCAGCAGCTTAGGGGGCCCTACCGGCGAGCAGTACTTC.